The TCR beta chain under discussion was sequenced for a study of cytomegalovirus exposure and HLA in healthy donors. Findings and caveats of the study: Accurate prediction of most subjects' HLA-A and HLA-B alleles from TCR beta sequences was reported.

To note about this clone: Its specificity is not known.

This PCR relied on a set of 60 Vbeta primers and 13 Jbeta primers. Profiling relied on immunoSEQ multiplex PCR, and the TCRdb table lists in-frame clones only, not all of them. This table lists 75,000 to 85,000 clones. Material for sequencing was PBMCs. This receptor was identified in a man aged 50-60 years in good health and CMV-seronegative.

The CDR3 protein is CASSYSFVDYGYTF. The CDR3 nucleotides read TGTGCCAGCAGTTACTCGTTCGTAGACTATGGCTACACCTTC. This chain uses TRBV6-5 with TRBJ1-2; unclear D gene. Germline CDR1 reads MNHEY; CDR2 reads SVGAGI. This CDR3 is built from 14 residues. The ends were cut back, 0 bases at V and 3 bases at J, with 8 bases in the middle.